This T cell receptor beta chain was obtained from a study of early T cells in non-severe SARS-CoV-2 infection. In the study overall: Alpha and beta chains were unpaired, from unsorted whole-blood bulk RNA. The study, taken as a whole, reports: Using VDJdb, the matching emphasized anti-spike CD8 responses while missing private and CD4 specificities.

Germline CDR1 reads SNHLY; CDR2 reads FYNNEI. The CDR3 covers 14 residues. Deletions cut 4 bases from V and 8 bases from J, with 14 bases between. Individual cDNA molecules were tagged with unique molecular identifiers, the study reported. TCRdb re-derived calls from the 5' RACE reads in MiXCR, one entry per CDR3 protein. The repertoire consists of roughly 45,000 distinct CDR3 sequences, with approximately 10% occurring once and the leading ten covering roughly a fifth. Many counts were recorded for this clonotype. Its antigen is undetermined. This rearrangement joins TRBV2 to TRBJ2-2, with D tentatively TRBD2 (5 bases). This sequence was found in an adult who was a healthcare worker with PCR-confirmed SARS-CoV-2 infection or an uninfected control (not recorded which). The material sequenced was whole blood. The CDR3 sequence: CASSGTQLDGELFF. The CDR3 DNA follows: TGTGCCAGCAGTGGGACTCAGCTTGATGGGGAGCTGTTTTTT.